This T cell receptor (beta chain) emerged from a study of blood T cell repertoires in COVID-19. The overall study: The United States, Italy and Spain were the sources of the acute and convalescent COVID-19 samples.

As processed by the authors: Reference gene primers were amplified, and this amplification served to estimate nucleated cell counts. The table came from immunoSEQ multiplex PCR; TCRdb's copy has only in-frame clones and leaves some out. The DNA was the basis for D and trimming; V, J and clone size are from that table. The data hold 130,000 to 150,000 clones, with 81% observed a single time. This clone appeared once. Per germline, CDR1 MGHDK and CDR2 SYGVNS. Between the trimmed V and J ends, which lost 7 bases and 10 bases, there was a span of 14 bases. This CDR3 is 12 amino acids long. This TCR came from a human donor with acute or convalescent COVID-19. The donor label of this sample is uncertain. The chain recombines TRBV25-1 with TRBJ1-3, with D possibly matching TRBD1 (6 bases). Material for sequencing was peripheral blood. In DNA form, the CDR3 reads TGTGCCAGCATAGGGGGGGTCGGGACCATATATTTT. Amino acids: CASIGGVGTIYF.